This T cell receptor (beta chain) was recorded in a study of blood T cell repertoires in COVID-19 (dated by TCRdb to 2018 to 2020). Some background on the complete study: Collaborator samples came from the United States, Italy and Spain and covered acute and convalescent phases of COVID-19. The prospective study material was composed of cDNA or gDNA derived from T cells, B-cell-depleted T cells, or PBMCs. Subjects who had been exposed to COVID-19, were actively infected with it, or had recovered from it provided the deeply sampled blood TCRbeta repertoires that made up the dataset. The repertoires were released in a freely available public database meant as a resource for research on the immune response to SARS-CoV-2. Samples were obtained from the ongoing ImmuneRACE study (first 160 participants) and from over 1,000 subjects provided by 6 global collaborators. A de-identified subject ID, COVID-19 status, age in years and sex were almost always included in the sample metadata. HLA class I and class II types, where available, came from metadata supplied by the sample provider rather than from assay-based typing.

Whole blood was collected in K2EDTA tubes by collaborating institutions according to the institutions' own protocols. Collaborator samples were shipped for TCRbeta analysis as frozen whole blood, isolated PBMCs, or DNA extracted from either sample type. Spanning cysteine to phenylalanine, the CDR3 consists of 18 amino acids. Only CDR3 DNA is held: 54 bases, read in frame from base 1. From the germline V gene (reference sequence), CDR1 is SEHNR and CDR2 is FQNEAQ. Germline trimming amounts to 5 bases on V and 2 bases on J, with 8 as the count of junction bases outside the gene matches. TCRbeta CDR3 regions were amplified from genomic DNA using the immunoSEQ Assay, a bias-controlled multiplex PCR. The study's processing was this. Nucleated cell counts per sample were estimated from amplification of reference gene primers within the assay. To quantify the absolute abundance of each unique TCRbeta CDR3 rearrangement, sequence reads were collapsed and filtered. For each sample, productive Simpson clonality was calculated by taking the square root of Simpson's diversity index across productive rearrangements. TCRdb took this table from immuneACCESS and kept in-frame rearrangements with V and J called. Such tables lack part of the clones; where checked against another copy, unresolved V genes explain under half of the gap, and the rest is unexplained. That table furnishes V, J and clone size, whereas the DNA furnished D and trimming. The table for this sample lists about 190,000 clones; around 88% of them were counted only once. More than 3.5% of the sample is in the top ten clones.

Here is what the overall study found, with its caveats: Clinical and demographic metadata were provided uncurated, with the amount varying by source and participant.

Points on this clone: What this receptor recognizes is not known. No much larger clonotype is one base removed from it; base qualities were not supplied.

The source material was peripheral blood. The sequence came from a woman aged 25 to 45 with acute or convalescent COVID-19. The chain employs TRBV7-9 and TRBJ2-2; TRBD2 agrees with 13 junctional bases. The nucleotides are TGTGCCAGCAGCCCCCGACTAGCGGGAGGAGCTAACACCGGGGAGCTGTTTTTT. This translates into CASSPRLAGGANTGELFF.